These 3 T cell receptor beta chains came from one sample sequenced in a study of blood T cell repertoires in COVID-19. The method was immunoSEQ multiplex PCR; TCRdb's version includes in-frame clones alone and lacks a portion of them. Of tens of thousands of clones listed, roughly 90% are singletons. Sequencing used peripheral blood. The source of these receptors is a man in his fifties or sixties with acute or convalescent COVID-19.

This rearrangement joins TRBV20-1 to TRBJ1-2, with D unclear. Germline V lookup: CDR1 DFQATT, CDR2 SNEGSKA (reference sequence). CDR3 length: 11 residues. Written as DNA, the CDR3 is TGCACCACGGGGTCTAACTATGGCTACACCTTC. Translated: CTTGSNYGYTF.

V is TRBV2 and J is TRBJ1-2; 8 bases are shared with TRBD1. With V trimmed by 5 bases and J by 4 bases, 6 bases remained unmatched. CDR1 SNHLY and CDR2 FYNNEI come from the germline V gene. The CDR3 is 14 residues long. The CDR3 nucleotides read TGTGCCAGCAGTACGCAGGGGGCCACCTATGGCTACACCTTC. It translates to CASSTQGATYGYTF.

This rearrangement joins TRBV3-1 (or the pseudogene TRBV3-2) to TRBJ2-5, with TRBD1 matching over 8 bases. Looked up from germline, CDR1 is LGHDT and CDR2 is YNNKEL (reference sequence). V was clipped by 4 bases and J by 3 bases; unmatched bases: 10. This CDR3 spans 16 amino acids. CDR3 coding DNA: TGTGCCAGCAGCCTAGTAAGAGCAGGGGGCGAAGAGACCCAGTACTTC. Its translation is CASSLVRAGGEETQYF.